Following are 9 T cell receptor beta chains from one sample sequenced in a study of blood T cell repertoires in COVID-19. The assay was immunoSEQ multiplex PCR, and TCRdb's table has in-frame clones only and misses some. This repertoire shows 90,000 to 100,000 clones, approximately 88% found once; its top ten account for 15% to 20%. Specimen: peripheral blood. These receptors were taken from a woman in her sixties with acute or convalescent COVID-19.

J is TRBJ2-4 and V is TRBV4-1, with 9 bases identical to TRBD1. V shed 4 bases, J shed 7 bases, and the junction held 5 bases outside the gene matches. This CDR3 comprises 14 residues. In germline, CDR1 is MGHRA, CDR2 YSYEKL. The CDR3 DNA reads TGCGCCAGCAGCCGCCCGGGACAGGGTAACATTCAGTACTTC. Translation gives CASSRPGQGNIQYF.

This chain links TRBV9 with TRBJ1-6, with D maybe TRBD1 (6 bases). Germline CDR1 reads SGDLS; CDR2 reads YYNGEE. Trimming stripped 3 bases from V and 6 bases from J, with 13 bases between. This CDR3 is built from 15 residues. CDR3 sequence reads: CASSARQGRNSPLHF. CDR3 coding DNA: TGTGCCAGCAGCGCTAGGCAGGGGCGTAATTCACCCCTCCACTTT.

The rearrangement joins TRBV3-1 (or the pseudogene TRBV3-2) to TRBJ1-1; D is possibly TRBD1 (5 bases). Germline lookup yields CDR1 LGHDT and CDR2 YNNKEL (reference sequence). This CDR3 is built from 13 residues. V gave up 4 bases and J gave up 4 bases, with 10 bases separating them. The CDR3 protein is CASSRGHSTEAFF. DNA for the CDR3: TGTGCCAGCAGCCGCGGACACTCCACTGAAGCTTTCTTT.

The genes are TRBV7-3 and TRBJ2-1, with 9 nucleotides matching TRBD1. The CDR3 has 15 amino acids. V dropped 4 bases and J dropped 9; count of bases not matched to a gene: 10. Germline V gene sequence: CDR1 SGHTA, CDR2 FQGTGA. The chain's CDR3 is CASSSLSTGGTEQFF. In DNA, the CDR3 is TGTGCCAGCAGCTCCCTAAGTACAGGGGGCACTGAGCAGTTCTTC.

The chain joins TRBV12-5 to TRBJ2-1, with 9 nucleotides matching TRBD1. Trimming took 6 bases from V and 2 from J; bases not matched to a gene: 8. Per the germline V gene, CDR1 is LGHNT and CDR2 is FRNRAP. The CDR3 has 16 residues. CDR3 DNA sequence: TGTGCTAGTGGCCAGGGCGGGGACAGGGCCTACAATGAGCAGTTCTTC. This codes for CASGQGGDRAYNEQFF.

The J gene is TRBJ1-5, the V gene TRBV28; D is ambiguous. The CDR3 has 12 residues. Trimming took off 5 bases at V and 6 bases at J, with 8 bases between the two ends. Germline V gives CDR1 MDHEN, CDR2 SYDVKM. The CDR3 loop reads CASSPLSQPQHF. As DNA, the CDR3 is TGTGCCAGCAGTCCACTTAGTCAGCCCCAGCATTTT.

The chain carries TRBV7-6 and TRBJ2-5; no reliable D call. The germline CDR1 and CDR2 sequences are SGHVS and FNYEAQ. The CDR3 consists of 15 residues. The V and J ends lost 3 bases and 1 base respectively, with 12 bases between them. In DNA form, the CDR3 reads TGTGCCAGCAGCTTCAGTGGTCGTTCCCAAGAGACCCAGTACTTC. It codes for CASSFSGRSQETQYF.

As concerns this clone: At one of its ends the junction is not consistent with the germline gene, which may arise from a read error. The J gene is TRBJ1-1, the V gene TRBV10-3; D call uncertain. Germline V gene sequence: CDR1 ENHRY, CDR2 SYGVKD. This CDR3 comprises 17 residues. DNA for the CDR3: TGTGCCATCAGTGAGTCGAGCGGGCGGACGATGAACTCTGAAGCTTTCTTT. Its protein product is CAISESSGRTMNSEAFF.

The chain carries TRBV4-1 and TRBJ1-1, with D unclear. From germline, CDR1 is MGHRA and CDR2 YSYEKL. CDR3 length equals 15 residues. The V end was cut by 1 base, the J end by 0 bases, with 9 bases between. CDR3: CASSQGPQMNTEAFF. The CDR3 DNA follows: TGCGCCAGCAGCCAAGGGCCCCAGATGAACACTGAAGCTTTCTTT.